Below, 4 T cell receptor beta chains from the same sample are listed, as sequenced in a study of OX40 agonist ivuxolimab in advanced cancers. Here immunoSEQ multiplex PCR was the method, and the copy in TCRdb shows in-frame clones only, minus some. The sample lists more than 65,000 clones; about 91% were seen once. The starting material was CD4+ or CD8+ T cells sorted from blood, obtained in a trial of the OX40 agonist ivuxolimab. The source of these receptors is an adult with an advanced solid tumor such as melanoma, head and neck, liver or kidney cancer.

V usage is TRBV6-1 and J usage is TRBJ1-6, with 9 positions matching TRBD1. There are 15 residues in the CDR3. Germline assignment: CDR1 MNHNS and CDR2 SASEGT. J was trimmed by 12 bases and V by 0 bases; bases with no gene match: 6. The CDR3 DNA follows: TGTGCCAGCAGTGAAGCCCCGGGACAGGGACGACCCCTCCACTTT. It encodes CASSEAPGQGRPLHF.

V usage is TRBV7-2 and J usage is TRBJ2-3, with TRBD1 as a possible D gene (6 bases). Germline V gene sequence: CDR1 SGHTA, CDR2 FQGNSA. This CDR3 contains 12 residues. V lost 5 bases and J 7 bases, leaving 10 bases between the germline ends. The CDR3, as DNA: TGTGCCAGCAGCCCACAGGGTTATACGCAGTATTTT. It encodes CASSPQGYTQYF. The full variable domain, in which reference TRBV7-2 and TRBJ2-3 provide the parts outside the CDR3, is GAGVSQSPSNKVTEKGKDVELRCDPISGHTALYWYRQSLGQGLEFLIYFQGNSAPDKSGLPSDRFSAERTGGSVSTLTIQRTQQEDSAVYLCASSPQGYTQYFGPGTRLTVL.

This sequence joins TRBV10-1 and TRBJ2-2, with 8 nucleotides matching TRBD2. The ends lost 3 bases at V and 4 bases at J; junction bases unmatched: 4. The CDR3 runs 15 residues. Germline-derived CDR1 and CDR2 are WNHNN and SYGVQD (reference sequence). CDR3 residues: CASSDPAGVTGELFF. The CDR3 nucleotides are TGCGCCAGCAGTGACCCAGCGGGGGTCACCGGGGAGCTGTTTTTT.

The rearrangement joins TRBV14 to TRBJ2-1; a possible D gene is TRBD1 (6 bases). The CDR3 covers 16 residues. Germline CDR1 reads SGHDN; CDR2 reads FVKESK. V lost 0 bases, J lost 3 bases, and 12 bases lay in between. The CDR3 sequence: CASSQDLGAYYNEQFF. CDR3 in DNA: TGTGCCAGCAGCCAAGATCTGGGGGCATACTACAATGAGCAGTTCTTC.